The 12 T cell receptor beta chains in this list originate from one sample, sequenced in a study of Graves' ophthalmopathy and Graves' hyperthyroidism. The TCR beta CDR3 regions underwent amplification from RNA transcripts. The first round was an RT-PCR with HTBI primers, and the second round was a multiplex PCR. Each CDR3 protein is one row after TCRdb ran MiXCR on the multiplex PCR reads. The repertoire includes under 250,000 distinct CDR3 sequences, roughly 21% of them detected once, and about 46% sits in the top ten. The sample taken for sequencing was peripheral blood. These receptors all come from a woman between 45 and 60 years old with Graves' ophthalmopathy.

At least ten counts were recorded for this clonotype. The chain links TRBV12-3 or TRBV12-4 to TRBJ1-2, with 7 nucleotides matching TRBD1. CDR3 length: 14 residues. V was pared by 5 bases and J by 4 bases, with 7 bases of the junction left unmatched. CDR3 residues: CASSRTGPTYGYTF. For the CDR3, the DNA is TGTGCCAGCAGTCGGACAGGTCCGACCTATGGCTACACCTTC.

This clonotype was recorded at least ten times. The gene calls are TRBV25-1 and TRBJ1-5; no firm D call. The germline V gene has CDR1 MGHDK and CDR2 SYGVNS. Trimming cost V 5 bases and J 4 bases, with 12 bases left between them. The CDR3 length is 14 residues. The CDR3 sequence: CASSRRERNQPQHF. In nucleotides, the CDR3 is TGTGCCAGCAGTCGACGGGAGAGGAATCAGCCCCAGCATTTT.

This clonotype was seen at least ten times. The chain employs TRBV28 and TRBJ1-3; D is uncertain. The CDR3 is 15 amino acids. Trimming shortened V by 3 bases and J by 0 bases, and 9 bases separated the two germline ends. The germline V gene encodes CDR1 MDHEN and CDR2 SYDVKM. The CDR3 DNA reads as TGTGCCAGCAGTTTCTGGGGTCGCTCTGGAAACACCATATATTTT. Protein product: CASSFWGRSGNTIYF.

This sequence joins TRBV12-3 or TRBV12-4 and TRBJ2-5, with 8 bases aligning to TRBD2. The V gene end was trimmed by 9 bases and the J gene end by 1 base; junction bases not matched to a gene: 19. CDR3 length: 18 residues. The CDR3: CASASGGHFISLQETQYF. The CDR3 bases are TGTGCCAGTGCATCGGGGGGGCATTTTATAAGTCTCCAAGAGACCCAGTACTTC.

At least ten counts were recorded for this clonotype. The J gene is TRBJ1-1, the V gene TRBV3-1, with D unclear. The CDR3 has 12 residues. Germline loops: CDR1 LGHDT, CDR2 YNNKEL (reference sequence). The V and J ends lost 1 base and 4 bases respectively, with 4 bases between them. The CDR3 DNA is TGTGCCAGCAGCCAAGTCGGCACTGAAGCTTTCTTT. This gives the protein CASSQVGTEAFF.

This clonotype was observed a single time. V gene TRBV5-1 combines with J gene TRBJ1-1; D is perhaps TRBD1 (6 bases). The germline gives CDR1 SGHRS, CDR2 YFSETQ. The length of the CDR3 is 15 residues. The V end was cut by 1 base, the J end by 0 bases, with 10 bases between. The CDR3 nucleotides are TGCGCCAGCAGCTTGACAGGGCTCATGAACACTGAAGCTTTCTTT. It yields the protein CASSLTGLMNTEAFF.

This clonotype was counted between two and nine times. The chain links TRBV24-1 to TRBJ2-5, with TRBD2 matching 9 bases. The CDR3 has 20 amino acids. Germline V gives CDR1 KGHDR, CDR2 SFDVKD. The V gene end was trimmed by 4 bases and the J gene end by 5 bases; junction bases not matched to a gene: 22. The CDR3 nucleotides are TGTGCCACCAGTGACCCAAAGACTAGCGGAGTCCGGATCTCGGTTGAGACCCAGTACTTC. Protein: CATSDPKTSGVRISVETQYF.

CDR3 in DNA: TGTGCCAGCAGCCAAGTAGACACTGAAGCTTTCTTT. This gives the protein CASSQVDTEAFF. The rearrangement uses TRBV4-2 and TRBJ1-1; D call uncertain. In germline, CDR1 is LGHNA, CDR2 YNFKEQ. CDR3 length equals 12 residues. V lost 1 base to trimming and J lost 3 bases, with 3 bases between them.

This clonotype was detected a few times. This CDR3 reads CASSQTGGALGQPQHF. DNA for the CDR3: TGTGCCAGCAGCCAAACAGGGGGCGCTTTGGGTCAGCCCCAGCATTTT. V gene TRBV12-3 or TRBV12-4 combines with J gene TRBJ1-5, with 9 bases aligning to TRBD1. Trimming removed 6 bases from V and 6 bases from J; junction bases left unmatched: 12. This CDR3 spans 16 amino acids.

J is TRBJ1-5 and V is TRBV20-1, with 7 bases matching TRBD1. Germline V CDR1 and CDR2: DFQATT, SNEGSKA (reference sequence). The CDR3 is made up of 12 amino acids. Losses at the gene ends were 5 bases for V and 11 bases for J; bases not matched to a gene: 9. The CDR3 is CSASGTEGAQHF. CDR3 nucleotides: TGCAGTGCTTCCGGGACAGAAGGCGCCCAGCATTTT.

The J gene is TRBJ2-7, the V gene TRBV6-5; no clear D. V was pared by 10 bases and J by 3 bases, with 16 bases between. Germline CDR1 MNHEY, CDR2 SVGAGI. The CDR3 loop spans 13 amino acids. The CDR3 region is CATLDTLLYEQYF. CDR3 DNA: TGTGCCACATTAGACACCCTACTCTACGAGCAGTACTTC.

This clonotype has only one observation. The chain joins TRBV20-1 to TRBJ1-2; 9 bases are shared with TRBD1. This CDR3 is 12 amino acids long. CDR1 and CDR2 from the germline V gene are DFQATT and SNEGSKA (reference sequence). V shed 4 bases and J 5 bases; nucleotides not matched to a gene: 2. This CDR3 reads CSATTGGYGYTF. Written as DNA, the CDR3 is TGCAGTGCTACGACAGGGGGATATGGCTACACCTTC.